This passage covers 20 T cell receptor beta chains from one sample sequenced in a study of T cell responses to AZD1222 COVID-19 vaccine (dated by TCRdb to the early 2020s). The label giving this sample's time point can be read as: baseline before first vaccination. Library method: the immunoSEQ multiplex PCR assay. The clones in this table, taken by TCRdb from immuneACCESS, are in-frame only. Not every clone is retained; where verified, under half of the shortfall comes from an unresolved V gene, and the cause of the rest is unknown. This sample has roughly 95,000 clones in its table, and more than 75% of those were observed once. About 3% of the sample goes to the ten largest clones. This specimen was peripheral blood, taken on day 0 of AZD1222 vaccination. These receptors were collected from an adult in good health.

J is TRBJ1-4 and V is TRBV28; D is ambiguous. Germline V gene sequence: CDR1 MDHEN, CDR2 SYDVKM. The CDR3 contains 13 residues. The V end lost 6 bases, the J end lost 3 bases, and 8 bases lay between the germline ends. CDR3 sequence reads: CASSPGANEKLFF. CDR3 coding DNA: TGTGCCAGCAGCCCCGGGGCTAATGAAAAACTGTTTTTT.

V gene TRBV20-1 combines with J gene TRBJ1-5, with D hard to call. Per germline, CDR1 DFQATT and CDR2 SNEGSKA (reference sequence). The CDR3 totals 12 residues. With 3 bases removed from V and 4 bases from J, the gap between germline ends came to 7 bases. CDR3 sequence (DNA): TGCAGTGCTAGTACTGGGAATCAGCCCCAGCATTTT. Protein product: CSASTGNQPQHF.

This clone was found once. The gene calls are TRBV10-3 and TRBJ2-7; D uncertain. Trimming cost V 7 bases and J 7 bases, with 14 bases left between them. The CDR3 consists of 12 residues. Germline CDR1 ENHRY, CDR2 SYGVKD. CDR3 in amino acids: CAIKGPDLEQYF. DNA for the CDR3: TGTGCCATCAAAGGACCGGATTTGGAGCAGTACTTC.

The chain carries TRBV7-8 and TRBJ1-3; D is undetermined. The V and J ends lost 3 bases and 4 bases respectively, with 4 bases between them. CDR3 length: 12 residues. The V gene's germline CDR1 is SGHVS and CDR2 FQNEAQ. The CDR3 DNA reads as TGTGCCAGCAGCTTGACAGGAAACACCATATATTTT. Its protein product is CASSLTGNTIYF. Full variable domain (rest looked up from reference TRBV7-8 and TRBJ1-3): GAGVSQSPRYKVAKRGQDVALRCDPISGHVSLFWYQQALGQGPEFLTYFQNEAQLDKSGLPSDRFFAERPEGSVSTLKIQRTQQEDSAVYLCASSLTGNTIYFGEGSWLTVV.

The rearrangement joins TRBV7-7 to TRBJ2-2, with D tentatively TRBD2 (5 bases). The CDR3 consists of 16 residues. V was trimmed by 4 bases and J by 2 bases, leaving 14 bases between them. Germline lookup yields CDR1 SSHAT and CDR2 FNYEAQ (reference sequence). In nucleotides, the CDR3 is TGTGCCAGCAGCTCTCGGGGTGCAGATAACACCGGGGAGCTGTTTTTT. It encodes CASSSRGADNTGELFF. The full variable domain, completed using reference TRBV7-7 and TRBJ2-2, is GAGVSQSPRYKVTKRGQDVTLRCDPISSHATLYWYQQALGQGPEFLTYFNYEAQPDKSGLPSDRFSAERPEGSISTLTIQRTEQRDSAMYRCASSSRGADNTGELFFGEGSRLTVL.

The rearrangement links TRBV11-2 to TRBJ1-1; D is ambiguous. CDR3 length: 13 amino acids. The germline V gene has CDR1 SGHAT and CDR2 FQNNGV. V was clipped by 2 bases and J by 5 bases, with 9 bases between them. The CDR3 spells CASSLNGETEAFF. In DNA form, the CDR3 reads TGTGCCAGCAGCTTAAATGGGGAGACTGAAGCTTTCTTT.

The rearrangement joins TRBV20-1 to TRBJ1-5; D perhaps matches TRBD1 (6 bases). Germline CDR1 reads DFQATT; CDR2 reads SNEGSKA (reference sequence). V shed 3 bases and J shed 4 bases, with 16 bases lying between them. The CDR3 consists of 15 residues. CDR3 coding DNA: TGCAGTGCTAGTCCTAGGGGGAAAAGAAATCAGCCCCAGCATTTT. It translates to CSASPRGKRNQPQHF.

V gene TRBV18 combines with J gene TRBJ1-2, with no clear D. The CDR3 has 15 residues. Trimming took 2 bases from V and 0 from J, leaving 10 bases between them. Germline assignment: CDR1 KGHSH and CDR2 LQKENI. CDR3 DNA sequence: TGTGCCAGCTCACCAGACTTGATTTCTAACTATGGCTACACCTTC. Its protein is CASSPDLISNYGYTF.

The rearrangement links TRBV6-4 to TRBJ1-5; D is possibly TRBD1 (6 bases). The germline V gene encodes CDR1 MRHNA and CDR2 SNTAGT. The CDR3 loop spans 12 amino acids. Trimming left V 11 bases short and J 9 bases short, with 17 bases between. CDR3 loop: CAPRGGNRPQHF. The CDR3 DNA is TGTGCCCCCAGAGGGGGGAATAGGCCCCAGCATTTT.

The CDR3 coding sequence is TGCGCCAGCAGCACCGGTTTTACAGCAGAGACCCAGTACTTC. Its translation: CASSTGFTAETQYF. The chain couples TRBV5-1 to TRBJ2-5; no clear D gene. CDR1 and CDR2 (germline): SGHRS, YFSETQ. The CDR3 consists of 14 residues. V dropped 4 bases and J dropped 4 bases, with 14 bases sitting between them. Variable domain in full (rest from reference TRBV5-1 and TRBJ2-5): KAGVTQTPRYLIKTRGQQVTLSCSPISGHRSVSWYQQTPGQGLQFLFEYFSETQRNKGNFPGRFSGRQFSNSRSEMNVSTLELGDSALYLCASSTGFTAETQYFGPGTRLLVL.

This clone was seen a single time. This chain links TRBV25-1 with TRBJ2-1; D ambiguous. V lost 3 bases and J 0 bases, leaving 9 bases between the germline ends. Germline V gene sequence: CDR1 MGHDK, CDR2 SYGVNS. This CDR3 is built from 15 residues. CDR3 bases: TGTGCCAGCAGTGAGCGGAGTAGCTCCTACAATGAGCAGTTCTTC. Protein: CASSERSSSYNEQFF. Using reference TRBV25-1 and TRBJ2-1 for the parts outside the CDR3, the full variable domain is EADIYQTPRYLVIGTGKKITLECSQTMGHDKMYWYQQDPGMELHLIHYSYGVNSTEKGDLSSESTVSRIRTEHFPLTLESARPSHTSQYLCASSERSSSYNEQFFGPGTRLTVL.

The chain has TRBV7-9 and TRBJ1-3; D possibly corresponds to TRBD1 (5 bases). The CDR3 is 18 amino acids. Trimming cost V 4 bases and J 0 bases, with 19 bases left between them. CDR1 and CDR2 (germline): SEHNR, FQNEAQ (reference sequence). CDR3 sequence reads: CASSSIPGRPSSGNTIYF. For the CDR3, the DNA is TGTGCCAGCAGCTCCATCCCGGGACGGCCGAGCTCTGGAAACACCATATATTTT.

V and J are TRBV7-9 and TRBJ2-7; D is ambiguous. The CDR3 runs 14 residues. V dropped 3 bases and J dropped 6 bases, with 15 bases sitting between them. Germline values: CDR1 SEHNR, CDR2 FQNEAQ (reference sequence). The CDR3: CASSFGLHASEQYF. DNA for the CDR3: TGTGCCAGCAGCTTCGGGCTACACGCAAGCGAGCAGTACTTC. The whole variable domain, remainder taken from reference TRBV7-9 and TRBJ2-7, is DTGVSQNPRHKITKRGQNVTFRCDPISEHNRLYWYRQTLGQGPEFLTYFQNEAQLEKSRLLSDRFSAERPKGSFSTLEIQRTEQGDSAMYLCASSFGLHASEQYFGPGTRLTVT.

J is TRBJ2-3 and V is TRBV9; D perhaps matches TRBD2 (6 bases). Trimming left V 3 bases short and J 4 bases short, with 15 bases between. The CDR3 extends over 15 amino acids. CDR1 is SGDLS, CDR2 YYNGEE, per germline. CDR3 sequence (DNA): TGTGCCAGCAGCGGAAGGGGAGGTGATGCAGATACGCAGTATTTT. This codes for CASSGRGGDADTQYF.

The chain links TRBV7-2 to TRBJ2-7; D call uncertain. Trimming shortened V by 2 bases and J by 3 bases, and 23 bases separated the two germline ends. The germline V gene has CDR1 SGHTA and CDR2 FQGNSA. The CDR3 extends over 18 amino acids. CDR3 sequence reads: CASSLKLMLDVGFYEQYF. The CDR3 nucleotides read TGTGCCAGCAGCTTAAAACTCATGCTCGATGTAGGTTTCTACGAGCAGTACTTC.

CDR3 protein: CASRLSGNFPYEQYF. Written as DNA, the CDR3 is TGTGCCAGCAGATTGAGCGGGAACTTTCCCTACGAGCAGTACTTC. The chain recombines TRBV2 with TRBJ2-7; 7 bases fit TRBD2. This CDR3 has 15 amino acids. V lost 6 bases, J lost 2 bases, and 10 bases stayed unmatched. Germline loops: CDR1 SNHLY, CDR2 FYNNEI.

CDR3 DNA: TGTGCCAGCAGTTTCCACGCGGAAGCTTTCTTT. As protein: CASSFHAEAFF. V usage is TRBV28 and J usage is TRBJ1-1; D gene ambiguous. V gave up 3 bases and J gave up 8 bases, with 7 bases separating them. The CDR3 is 11 residues long. The V gene's germline CDR1 is MDHEN and CDR2 SYDVKM.

The rearrangement uses TRBV24-1 and TRBJ2-3; TRBD2 agrees at 13 bases. Germline V CDR1 and CDR2: KGHDR, SFDVKD. With 0 bases clipped from V and 2 bases from J, the junction kept 7 bases outside the gene matches. This CDR3 region has 19 residues. The CDR3 protein is CATSDLRTSGSTLTDTQYF. In DNA form, the CDR3 reads TGTGCCACCAGTGATTTGAGGACTAGCGGGAGTACCCTCACAGATACGCAGTATTTT.

The V and J genes are TRBV11-2 and TRBJ1-6; 7 bases fit TRBD1. The ends lost 5 bases at V and 5 bases at J; junction bases unmatched: 9. The CDR3 totals 16 residues. Germline-derived CDR1 and CDR2 are SGHAT and FQNNGV. This CDR3 is CASSTSRGVNNSPLHF. The CDR3 nucleotides are TGTGCCAGCAGCACCTCCAGGGGGGTGAATAATTCACCCCTCCACTTT.

V and J are TRBV6-5 and TRBJ1-2; 8 nucleotides line up with TRBD1. Germline V gene sequence: CDR1 MNHEY, CDR2 SVGAGI. The V gene end was trimmed by 5 bases and the J gene end by 9 bases; junction bases not matched to a gene: 5. CDR3 size: 12 residues. The CDR3 sequence: CASSRQGIRYTF. The CDR3 coding sequence is TGTGCCAGCAGTCGACAGGGGATCCGCTACACCTTC.